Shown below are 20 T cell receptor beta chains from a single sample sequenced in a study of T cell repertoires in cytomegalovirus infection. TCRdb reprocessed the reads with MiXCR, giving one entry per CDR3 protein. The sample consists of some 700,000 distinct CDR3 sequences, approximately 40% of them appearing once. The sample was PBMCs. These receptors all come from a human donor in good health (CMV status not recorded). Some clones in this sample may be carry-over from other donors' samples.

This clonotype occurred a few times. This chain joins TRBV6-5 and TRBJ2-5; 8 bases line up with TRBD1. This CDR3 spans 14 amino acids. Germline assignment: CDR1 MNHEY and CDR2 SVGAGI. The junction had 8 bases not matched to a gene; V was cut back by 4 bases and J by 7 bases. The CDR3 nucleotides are TGTGCCAGCAGTTCCCCCGATGGGACAGGGACCCAGTACTTC. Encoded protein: CASSSPDGTGTQYF.

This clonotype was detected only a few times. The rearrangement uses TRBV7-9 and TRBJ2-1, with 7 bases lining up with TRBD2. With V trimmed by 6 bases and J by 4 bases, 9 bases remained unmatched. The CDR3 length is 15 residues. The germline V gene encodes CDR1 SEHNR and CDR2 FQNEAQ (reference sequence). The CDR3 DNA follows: TGTGCCAGCAGACCCTTCGCGGGGGTTTACAATGAGCAGTTCTTC. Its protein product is CASRPFAGVYNEQFF.

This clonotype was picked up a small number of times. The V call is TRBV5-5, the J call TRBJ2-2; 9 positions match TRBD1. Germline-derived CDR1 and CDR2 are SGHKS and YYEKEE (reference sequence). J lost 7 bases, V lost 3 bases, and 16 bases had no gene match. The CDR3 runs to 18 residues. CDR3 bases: TGTGCCAGCAGCTCACCGGGACAGGGACTAAAATGGGTCGGGGAGCTGTTTTTT. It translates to CASSSPGQGLKWVGELFF.

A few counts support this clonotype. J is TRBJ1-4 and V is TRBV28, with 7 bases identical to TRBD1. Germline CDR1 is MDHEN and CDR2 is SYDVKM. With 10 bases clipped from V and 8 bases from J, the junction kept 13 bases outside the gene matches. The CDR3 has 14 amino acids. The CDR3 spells CATGPLGQTEKLFF. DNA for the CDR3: TGTGCCACCGGACCTCTGGGACAGACGGAAAAACTGTTTTTT.

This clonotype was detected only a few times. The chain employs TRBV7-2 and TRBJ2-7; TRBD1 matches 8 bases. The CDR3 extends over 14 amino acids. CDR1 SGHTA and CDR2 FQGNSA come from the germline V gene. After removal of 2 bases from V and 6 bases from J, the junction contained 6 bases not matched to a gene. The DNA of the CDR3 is TGTGCCAGCAGCTTATGGACAGGGCTCCGCGAGCAGTACTTC. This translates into CASSLWTGLREQYF.

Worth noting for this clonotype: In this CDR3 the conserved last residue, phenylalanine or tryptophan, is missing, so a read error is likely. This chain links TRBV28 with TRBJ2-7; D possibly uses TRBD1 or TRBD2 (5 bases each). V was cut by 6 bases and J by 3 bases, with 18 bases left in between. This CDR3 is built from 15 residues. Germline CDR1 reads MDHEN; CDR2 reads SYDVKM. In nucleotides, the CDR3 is TGTGCCAGCAGCCCTGGGACGATTGGGCACTACGAGCAGTACTTA. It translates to CASSPGTIGHYEQYL.

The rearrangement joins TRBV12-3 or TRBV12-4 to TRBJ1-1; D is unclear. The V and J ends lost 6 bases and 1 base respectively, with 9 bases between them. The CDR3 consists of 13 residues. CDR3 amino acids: CASSLTKNTEAFF. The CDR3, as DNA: TGTGCCAGCAGCCTAACCAAGAACACTGAAGCTTTCTTT.

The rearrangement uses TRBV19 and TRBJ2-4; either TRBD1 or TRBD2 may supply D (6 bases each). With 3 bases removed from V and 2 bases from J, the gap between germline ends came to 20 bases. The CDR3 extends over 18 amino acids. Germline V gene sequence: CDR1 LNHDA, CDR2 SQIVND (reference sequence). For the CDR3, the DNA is TGTGCCAGTAGTATTGCCCCACAGGGAGGTGGTACCAAAAACATTCAGTACTTC. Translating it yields CASSIAPQGGGTKNIQYF.

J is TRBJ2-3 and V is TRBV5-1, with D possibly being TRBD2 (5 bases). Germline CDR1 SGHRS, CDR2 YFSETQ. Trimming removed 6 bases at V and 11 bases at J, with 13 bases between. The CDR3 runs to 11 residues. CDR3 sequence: CASTGERLQYF. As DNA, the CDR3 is TGCGCCAGCACCGGGGAGCGGTTGCAGTATTTT.

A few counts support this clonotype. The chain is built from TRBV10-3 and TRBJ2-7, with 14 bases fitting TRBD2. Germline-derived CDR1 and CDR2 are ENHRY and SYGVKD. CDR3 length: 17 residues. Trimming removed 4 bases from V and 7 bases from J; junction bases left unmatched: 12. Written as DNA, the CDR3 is TGTGCCATCAGTGTAGCTCGAGGACTAGCGGGAGGAGAAGAGCAGTACTTC. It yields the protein CAISVARGLAGGEEQYF.

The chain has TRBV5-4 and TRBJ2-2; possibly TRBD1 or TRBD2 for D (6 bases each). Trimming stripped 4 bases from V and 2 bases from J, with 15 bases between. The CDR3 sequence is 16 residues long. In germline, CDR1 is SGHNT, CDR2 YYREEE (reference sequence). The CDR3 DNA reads TGTGCCAGCAGCATCTGGAGGGGGGTAAACACCGGGGAGCTGTTTTTT. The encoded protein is CASSIWRGVNTGELFF.

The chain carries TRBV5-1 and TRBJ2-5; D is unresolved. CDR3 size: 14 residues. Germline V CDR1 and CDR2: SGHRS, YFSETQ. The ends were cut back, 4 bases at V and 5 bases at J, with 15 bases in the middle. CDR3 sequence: CASSPGLTAETQYF. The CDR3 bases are TGCGCCAGCAGCCCCGGCCTCACGGCGGAGACCCAGTACTTC.

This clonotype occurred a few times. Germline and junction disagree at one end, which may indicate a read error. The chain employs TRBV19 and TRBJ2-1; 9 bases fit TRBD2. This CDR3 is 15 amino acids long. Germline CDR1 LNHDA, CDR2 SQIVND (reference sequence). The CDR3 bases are TGTGCCAGTAGTATCGCTAGCGGGGTCCCCAATGAACAGTTCTTC. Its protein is CASSIASGVPNEQFF.

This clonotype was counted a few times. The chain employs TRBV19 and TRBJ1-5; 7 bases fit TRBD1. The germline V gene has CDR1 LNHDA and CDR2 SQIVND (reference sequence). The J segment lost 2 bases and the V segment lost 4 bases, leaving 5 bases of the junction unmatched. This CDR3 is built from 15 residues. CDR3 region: CASSKGAGGNQPQHF. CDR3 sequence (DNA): TGTGCCAGTAGTAAGGGGGCGGGTGGCAATCAGCCCCAGCATTTT.

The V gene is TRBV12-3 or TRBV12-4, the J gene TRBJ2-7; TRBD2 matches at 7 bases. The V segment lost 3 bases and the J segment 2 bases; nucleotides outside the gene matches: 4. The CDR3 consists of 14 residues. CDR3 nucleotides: TGTGCCAGCAGTTTTAGGCTAGCGGCCTACGAGCAGTACTTC. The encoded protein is CASSFRLAAYEQYF.

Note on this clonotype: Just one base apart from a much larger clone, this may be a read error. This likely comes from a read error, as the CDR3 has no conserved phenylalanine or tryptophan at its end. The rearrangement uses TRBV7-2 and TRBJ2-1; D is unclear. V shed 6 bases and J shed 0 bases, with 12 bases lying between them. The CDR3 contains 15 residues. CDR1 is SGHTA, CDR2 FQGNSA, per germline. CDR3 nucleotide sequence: TGTGCCAGCAGGTTTGACATCAGCTCCTACAATGAGCAGTTCTTA. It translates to CASRFDISSYNEQFL.

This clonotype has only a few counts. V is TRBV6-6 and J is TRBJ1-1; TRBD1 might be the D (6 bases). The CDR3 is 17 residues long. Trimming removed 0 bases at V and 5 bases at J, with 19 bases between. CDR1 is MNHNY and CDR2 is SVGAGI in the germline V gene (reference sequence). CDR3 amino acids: CASSYSGGRGAQTEAFF. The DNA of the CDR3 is TGTGCCAGCAGTTACTCGGGAGGTCGGGGGGCACAAACTGAAGCTTTCTTT.

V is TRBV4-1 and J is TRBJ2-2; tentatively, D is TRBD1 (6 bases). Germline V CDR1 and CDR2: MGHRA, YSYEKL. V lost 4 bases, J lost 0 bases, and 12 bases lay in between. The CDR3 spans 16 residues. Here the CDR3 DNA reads TGCGCCAGCAGCCGGGACACACGCTCGAACACCGGGGAGCTGTTTTTT. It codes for CASSRDTRSNTGELFF.

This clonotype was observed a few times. CDR3 amino acids: CASNIGDTRGYTF. As DNA, the CDR3 is TGTGCCAGCAACATCGGGGATACGCGAGGCTACACCTTC. V usage is TRBV12-3 or TRBV12-4 and J usage is TRBJ1-2; no clear D gene. This CDR3 is 13 amino acids long. With 7 bases removed from V and 8 bases from J, the gap between germline ends came to 17 bases.

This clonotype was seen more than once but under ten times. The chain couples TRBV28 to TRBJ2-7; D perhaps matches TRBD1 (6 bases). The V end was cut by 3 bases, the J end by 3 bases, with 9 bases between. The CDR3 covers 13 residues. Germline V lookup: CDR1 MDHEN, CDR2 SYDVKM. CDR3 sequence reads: CASSFARGYEQYF. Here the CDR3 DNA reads TGTGCCAGCAGTTTTGCCAGGGGCTACGAGCAGTACTTC.